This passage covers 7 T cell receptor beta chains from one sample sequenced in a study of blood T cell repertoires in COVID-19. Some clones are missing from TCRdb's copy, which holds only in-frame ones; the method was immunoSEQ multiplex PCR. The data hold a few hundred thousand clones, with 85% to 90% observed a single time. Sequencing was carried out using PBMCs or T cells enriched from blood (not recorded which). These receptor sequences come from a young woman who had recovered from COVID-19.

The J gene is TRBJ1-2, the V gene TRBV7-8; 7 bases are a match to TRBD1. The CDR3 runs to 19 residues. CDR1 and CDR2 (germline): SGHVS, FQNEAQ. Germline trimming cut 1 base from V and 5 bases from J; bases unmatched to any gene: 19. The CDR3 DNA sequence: TGTGCCAGCAGCTTAGAGTACCTCGGGGACAGCCCCCCCAGGTATGGCTACACCTTC. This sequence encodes CASSLEYLGDSPPRYGYTF. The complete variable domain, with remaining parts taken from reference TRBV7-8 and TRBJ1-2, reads GAGVSQSPRYKVAKRGQDVALRCDPISGHVSLFWYQQALGQGPEFLTYFQNEAQLDKSGLPSDRFFAERPEGSVSTLKIQRTQQEDSAVYLCASSLEYLGDSPPRYGYTFGSGTRLTVV.

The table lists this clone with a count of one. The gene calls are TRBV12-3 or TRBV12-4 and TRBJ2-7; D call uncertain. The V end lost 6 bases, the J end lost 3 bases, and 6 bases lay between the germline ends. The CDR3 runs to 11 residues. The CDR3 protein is CASSPDYEQYF. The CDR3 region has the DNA TGTGCCAGCAGCCCAGACTACGAGCAGTACTTC.

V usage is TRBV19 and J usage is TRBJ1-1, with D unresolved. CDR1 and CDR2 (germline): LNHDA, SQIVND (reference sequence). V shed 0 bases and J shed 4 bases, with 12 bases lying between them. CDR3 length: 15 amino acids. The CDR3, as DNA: TGTGCCAGTAGTATAGAAACGGGGAACCCCACTGAAGCTTTCTTT. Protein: CASSIETGNPTEAFF. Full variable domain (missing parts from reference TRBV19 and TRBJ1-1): DGGITQSPKYLFRKEGQNVTLSCEQNLNHDAMYWYRQDPGQGLRLIYYSQIVNDFQKGDIAEGYSVSREKKESFPLTVTSAQKNPTAFYLCASSIETGNPTEAFFGQGTRLTVV.

The DNA for the CDR3 is TGTGCCAGCAGATTAACAGGGTCGAACACCGGGGAGCTGTTTTTT. It codes for CASRLTGSNTGELFF. The chain is built from TRBV6-5 and TRBJ2-2, with D tentatively TRBD1 (6 bases). With 6 bases removed from V and 0 bases from J, the gap between germline ends came to 11 bases. Germline loops: CDR1 MNHEY, CDR2 SVGAGI. CDR3 length: 15 amino acids.

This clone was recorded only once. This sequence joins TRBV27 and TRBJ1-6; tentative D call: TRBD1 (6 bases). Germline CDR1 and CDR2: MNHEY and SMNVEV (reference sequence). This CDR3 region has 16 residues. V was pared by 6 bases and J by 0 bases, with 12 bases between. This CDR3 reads CASSLAGVSYNSPLHF. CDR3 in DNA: TGTGCCAGCAGCCTTGCAGGGGTCTCCTATAATTCACCCCTCCACTTT.

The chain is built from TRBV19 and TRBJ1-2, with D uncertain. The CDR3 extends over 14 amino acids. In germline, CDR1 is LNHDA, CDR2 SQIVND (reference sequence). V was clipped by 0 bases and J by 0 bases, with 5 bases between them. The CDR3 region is CASSIDGTNYGYTF. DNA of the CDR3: TGTGCCAGTAGTATAGACGGTACTAACTATGGCTACACCTTC.

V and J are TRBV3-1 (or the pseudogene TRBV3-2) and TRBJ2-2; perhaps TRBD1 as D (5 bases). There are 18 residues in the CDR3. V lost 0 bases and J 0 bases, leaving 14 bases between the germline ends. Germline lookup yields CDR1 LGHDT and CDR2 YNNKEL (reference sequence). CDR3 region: CASSQDYRKGANTGELFF. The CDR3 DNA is TGTGCCAGCAGCCAAGATTACCGAAAAGGGGCGAACACCGGGGAGCTGTTTTTT.